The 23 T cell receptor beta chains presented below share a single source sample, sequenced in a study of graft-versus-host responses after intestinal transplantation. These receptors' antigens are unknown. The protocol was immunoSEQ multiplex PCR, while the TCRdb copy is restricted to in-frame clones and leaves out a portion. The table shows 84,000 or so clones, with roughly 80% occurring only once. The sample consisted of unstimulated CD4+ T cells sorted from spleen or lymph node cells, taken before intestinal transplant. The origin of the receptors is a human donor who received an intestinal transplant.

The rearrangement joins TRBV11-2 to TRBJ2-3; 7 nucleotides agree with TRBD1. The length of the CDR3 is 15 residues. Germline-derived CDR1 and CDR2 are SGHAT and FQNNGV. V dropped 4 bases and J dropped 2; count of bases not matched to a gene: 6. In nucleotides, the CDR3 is TGTGCCAGCAGCTCTACAGGGGTCTTCACAGATACGCAGTATTTT. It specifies CASSSTGVFTDTQYF.

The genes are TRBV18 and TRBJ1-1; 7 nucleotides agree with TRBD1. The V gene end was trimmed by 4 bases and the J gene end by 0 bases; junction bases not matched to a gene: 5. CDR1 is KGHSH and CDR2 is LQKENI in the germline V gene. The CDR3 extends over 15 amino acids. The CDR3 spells CASSQLGGMNTEAFF. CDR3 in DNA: TGTGCCAGCTCACAGTTAGGGGGCATGAACACTGAAGCTTTCTTT.

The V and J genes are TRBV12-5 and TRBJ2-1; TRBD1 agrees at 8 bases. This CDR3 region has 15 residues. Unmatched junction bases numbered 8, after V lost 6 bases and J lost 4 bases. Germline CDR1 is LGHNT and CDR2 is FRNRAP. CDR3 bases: TGTGCTAGTGGGTCCGGACAGGGTGATTACAATGAGCAGTTCTTC. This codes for CASGSGQGDYNEQFF.

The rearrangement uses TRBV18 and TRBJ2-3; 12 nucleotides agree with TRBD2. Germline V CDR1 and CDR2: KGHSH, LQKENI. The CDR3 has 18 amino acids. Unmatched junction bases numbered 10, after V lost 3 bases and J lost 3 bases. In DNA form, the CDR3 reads TGTGCCAGCTCACCGCTTCTCACTAGCGGGGGGTTGACAGATACGCAGTATTTT. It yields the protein CASSPLLTSGGLTDTQYF.

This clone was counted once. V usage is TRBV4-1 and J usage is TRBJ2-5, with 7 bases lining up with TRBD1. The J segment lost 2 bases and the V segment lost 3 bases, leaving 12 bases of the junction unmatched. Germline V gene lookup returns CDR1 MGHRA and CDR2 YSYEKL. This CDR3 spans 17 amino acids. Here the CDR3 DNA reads TGCGCCAGCAGCCACATTTACAGACAGGGCCGACAAGAGACCCAGTACTTC. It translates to CASSHIYRQGRQETQYF.

CDR3 nucleotides: TGTGCCAGCAGTTCGATTAGCGGGGGCACGCTCGAGCAGTACTTC. Its translation is CASSSISGGTLEQYF. The chain employs TRBV28 and TRBJ2-7, with 9 bases lining up with TRBD2. The germline CDR1 and CDR2 sequences are MDHEN and SYDVKM. Germline trimming cut 4 bases from V and 6 bases from J; bases unmatched to any gene: 10. The CDR3 is 15 residues long.

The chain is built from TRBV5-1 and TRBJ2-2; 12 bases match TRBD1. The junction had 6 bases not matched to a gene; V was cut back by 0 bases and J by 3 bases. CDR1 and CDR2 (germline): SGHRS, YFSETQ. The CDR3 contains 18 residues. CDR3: CASSLASGTGGDTGELFF. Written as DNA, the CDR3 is TGCGCCAGCAGCTTGGCCTCCGGGACAGGGGGCGACACCGGGGAGCTGTTTTTT.

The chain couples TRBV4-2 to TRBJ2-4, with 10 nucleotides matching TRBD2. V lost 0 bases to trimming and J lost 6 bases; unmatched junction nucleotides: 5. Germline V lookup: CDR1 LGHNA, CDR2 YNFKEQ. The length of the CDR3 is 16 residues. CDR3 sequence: CASSQDNASGGNIQYF. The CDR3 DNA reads TGTGCCAGCAGCCAAGATAACGCTAGCGGGGGAAACATTCAGTACTTC.

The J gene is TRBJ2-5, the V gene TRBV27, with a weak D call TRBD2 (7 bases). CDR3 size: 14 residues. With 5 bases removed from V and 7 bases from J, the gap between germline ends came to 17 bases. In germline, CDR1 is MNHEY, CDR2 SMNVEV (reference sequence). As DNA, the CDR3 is TGTGCCAGCAGTCCCGAAGGGGGGGCGGGGACCCAGTACTTC. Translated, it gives CASSPEGGAGTQYF.

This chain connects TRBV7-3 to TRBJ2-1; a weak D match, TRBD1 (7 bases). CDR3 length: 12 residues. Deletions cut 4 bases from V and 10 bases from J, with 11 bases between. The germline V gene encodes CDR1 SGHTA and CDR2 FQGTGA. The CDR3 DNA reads TGTGCCAGCAGCTCCCAGGGGGGCGAGCAGTTCTTC. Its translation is CASSSQGGEQFF.

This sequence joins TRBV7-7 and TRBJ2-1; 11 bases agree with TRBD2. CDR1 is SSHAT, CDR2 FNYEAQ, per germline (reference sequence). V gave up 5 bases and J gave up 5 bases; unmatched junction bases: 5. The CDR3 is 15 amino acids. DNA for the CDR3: TGTGCCAGCAGCCCAAGACTAGCGGGGAACAATGAGCAGTTCTTC. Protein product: CASSPRLAGNNEQFF.

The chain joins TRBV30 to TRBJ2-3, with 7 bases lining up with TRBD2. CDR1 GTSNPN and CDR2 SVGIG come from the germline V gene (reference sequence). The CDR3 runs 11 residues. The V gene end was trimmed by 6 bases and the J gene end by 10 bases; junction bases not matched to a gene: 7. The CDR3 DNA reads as TGTGCCTGTCAGGGCGGGGGTGCGCAGTATTTT. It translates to CACQGGGAQYF.

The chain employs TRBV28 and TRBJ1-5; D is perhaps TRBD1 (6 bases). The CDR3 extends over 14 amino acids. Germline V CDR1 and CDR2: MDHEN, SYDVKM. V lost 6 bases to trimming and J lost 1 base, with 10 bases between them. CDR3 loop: CASRKGGSNQPQHF. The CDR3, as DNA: TGTGCCAGCAGAAAGGGGGGGAGCAATCAGCCCCAGCATTTT.

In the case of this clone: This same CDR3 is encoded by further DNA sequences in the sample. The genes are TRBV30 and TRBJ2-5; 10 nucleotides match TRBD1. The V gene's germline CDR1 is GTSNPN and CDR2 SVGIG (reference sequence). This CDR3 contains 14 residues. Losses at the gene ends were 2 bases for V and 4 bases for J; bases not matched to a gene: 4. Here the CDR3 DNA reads TGTGCCTGGAGTCAGGGACAGGGGCGAGAGACCCAGTACTTC. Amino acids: CAWSQGQGRETQYF.

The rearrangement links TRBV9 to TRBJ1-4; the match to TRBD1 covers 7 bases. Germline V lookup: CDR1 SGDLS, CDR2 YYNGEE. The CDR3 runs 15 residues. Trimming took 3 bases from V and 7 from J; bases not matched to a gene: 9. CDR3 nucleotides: TGTGCCAGCAGCGCATTGGGGCAGGGGGGTGAAAAACTGTTTTTT. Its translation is CASSALGQGGEKLFF.

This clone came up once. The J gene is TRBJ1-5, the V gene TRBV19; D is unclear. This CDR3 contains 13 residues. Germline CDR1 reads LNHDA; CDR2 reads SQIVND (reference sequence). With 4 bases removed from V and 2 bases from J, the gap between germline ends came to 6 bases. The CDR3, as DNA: TGTGCCAGTAGTAGCCAGGGCAATCAGCCCCAGCATTTT. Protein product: CASSSQGNQPQHF. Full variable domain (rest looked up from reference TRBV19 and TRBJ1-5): DGGITQSPKYLFRKEGQNVTLSCEQNLNHDAMYWYRQDPGQGLRLIYYSQIVNDFQKGDIAEGYSVSREKKESFPLTVTSAQKNPTAFYLCASSSQGNQPQHFGDGTRLSIL.

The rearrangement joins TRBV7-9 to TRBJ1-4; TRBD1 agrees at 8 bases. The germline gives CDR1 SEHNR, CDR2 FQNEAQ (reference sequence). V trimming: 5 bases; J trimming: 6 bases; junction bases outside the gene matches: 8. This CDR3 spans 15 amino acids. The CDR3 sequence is CASSPRTGTYEKLFF. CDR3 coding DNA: TGTGCCAGCAGCCCCAGGACAGGGACATATGAAAAACTGTTTTTT. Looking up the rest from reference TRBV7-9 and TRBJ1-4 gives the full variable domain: DTGVSQNPRHKITKRGQNVTFRCDPISEHNRLYWYRQTLGQGPEFLTYFQNEAQLEKSRLLSDRFSAERPKGSFSTLEIQRTEQGDSAMYLCASSPRTGTYEKLFFGSGTQLSVL.

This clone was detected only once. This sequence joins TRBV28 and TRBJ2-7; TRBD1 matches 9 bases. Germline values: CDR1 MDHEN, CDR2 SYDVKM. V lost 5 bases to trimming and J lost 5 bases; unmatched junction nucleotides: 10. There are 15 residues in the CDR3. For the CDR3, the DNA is TGTGCCAGCAGTGAGGCGGGGACAGGGTCCAACGAGCAGTACTTC. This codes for CASSEAGTGSNEQYF.

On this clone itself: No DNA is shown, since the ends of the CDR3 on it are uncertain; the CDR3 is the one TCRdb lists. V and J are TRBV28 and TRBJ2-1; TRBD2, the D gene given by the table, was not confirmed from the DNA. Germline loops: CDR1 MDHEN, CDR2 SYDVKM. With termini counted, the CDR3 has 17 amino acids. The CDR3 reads CASSSSSAGGRYNEQFF.

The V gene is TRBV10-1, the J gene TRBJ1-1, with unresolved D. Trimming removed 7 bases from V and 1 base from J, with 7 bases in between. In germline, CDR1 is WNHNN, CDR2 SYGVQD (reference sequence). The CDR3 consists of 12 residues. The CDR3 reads CASKGRNTEAFF. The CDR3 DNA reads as TGCGCCAGCAAAGGGAGGAACACTGAAGCTTTCTTT.

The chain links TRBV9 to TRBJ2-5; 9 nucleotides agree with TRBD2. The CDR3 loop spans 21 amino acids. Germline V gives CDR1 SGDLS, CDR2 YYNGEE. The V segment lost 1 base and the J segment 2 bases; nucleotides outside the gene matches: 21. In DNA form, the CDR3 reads TGTGCCAGCAGCGTATCCCCCCTGCGGGAGGGATATCATGACGTTCAAGAGACCCAGTACTTC. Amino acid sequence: CASSVSPLREGYHDVQETQYF.

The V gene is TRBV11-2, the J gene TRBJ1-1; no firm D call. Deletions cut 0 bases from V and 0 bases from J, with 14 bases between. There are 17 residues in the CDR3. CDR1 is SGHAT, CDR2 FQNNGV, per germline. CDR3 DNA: TGTGCCAGCAGCTTAGAGCGCGGGCTGAGTCTGAACACTGAAGCTTTCTTT. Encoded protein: CASSLERGLSLNTEAFF. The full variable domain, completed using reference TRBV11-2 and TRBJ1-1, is EAGVAQSPRYKIIEKRQSVAFWCNPISGHATLYWYQQILGQGPKLLIQFQNNGVVDDSQLPKDRFSAERLKGVDSTLKIQPAKLEDSAVYLCASSLERGLSLNTEAFFGQGTRLTVV.

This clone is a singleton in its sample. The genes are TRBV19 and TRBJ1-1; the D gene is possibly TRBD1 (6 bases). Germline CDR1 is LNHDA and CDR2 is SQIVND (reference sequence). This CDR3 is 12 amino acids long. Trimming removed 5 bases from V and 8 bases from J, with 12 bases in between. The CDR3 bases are TGTGCCAGTAGTCAACAGGGCTGGGAAGCTTTCTTT. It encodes CASSQQGWEAFF. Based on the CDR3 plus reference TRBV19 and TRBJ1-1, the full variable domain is DGGITQSPKYLFRKEGQNVTLSCEQNLNHDAMYWYRQDPGQGLRLIYYSQIVNDFQKGDIAEGYSVSREKKESFPLTVTSAQKNPTAFYLCASSQQGWEAFFGQGTRLTVV.